A single sample is the source of the 30 T cell receptor beta chains below, sequenced in a study of blood T cell repertoires in COVID-19. Clones were sequenced by immunoSEQ multiplex PCR, and TCRdb holds only the in-frame ones, with some missing. In the table there are around 100,000 clones, about 85% of which are singletons. The sample comprised peripheral blood. The receptor source for this set is a man aged 45 to 65 with active COVID-19.

CDR3: CASSIGRISNQPQHF. The CDR3 region has the DNA TGTGCCAGTAGTATAGGGAGGATTAGCAATCAGCCCCAGCATTTT. V usage is TRBV19 and J usage is TRBJ1-5; D is unclear. V lost 1 base to trimming and J lost 0 bases, with 7 bases between them. CDR3 size: 15 residues. Germline loops: CDR1 LNHDA, CDR2 SQIVND (reference sequence). The full variable domain, with the rest looked up from reference TRBV19 and TRBJ1-5, is DGGITQSPKYLFRKEGQNVTLSCEQNLNHDAMYWYRQDPGQGLRLIYYSQIVNDFQKGDIAEGYSVSREKKESFPLTVTSAQKNPTAFYLCASSIGRISNQPQHFGDGTRLSIL.

This clone has just one count. The rearrangement uses TRBV4-1 and TRBJ2-7, with D unclear. Germline-derived CDR1 and CDR2 are MGHRA and YSYEKL. Trimming cost V 3 bases and J 7 bases, with 13 bases left between them. The CDR3 runs 13 residues. In DNA, the CDR3 is TGCGCCAGCAGCCAGAGCCCTCTAAGAGAGCAGTACTTC. Translating gives CASSQSPLREQYF.

With regard to this clone: Relative to the germline gene, one junction end is altered; a read error may explain this. This sequence joins TRBV3-1 (or the pseudogene TRBV3-2) and TRBJ1-1, with D tentatively TRBD1 (5 bases). The CDR3 consists of 12 residues. Germline V CDR1 and CDR2: LGHDT, YNNKEL (reference sequence). The CDR3 nucleotides read TGTGCCAGCACCCAAAGGGGATTGAAAGCTTTCTTT. Its protein is CASTQRGLKAFF.

This clone was detected once. This sequence joins TRBV4-2 and TRBJ2-3; tentative D call: TRBD1 (6 bases). The V gene's germline CDR1 is LGHNA and CDR2 YNFKEQ. Between the trimmed V and J ends, which lost 0 bases and 1 base, there was a span of 14 bases. CDR3 length equals 17 residues. CDR3 bases: TGTGCCAGCAGCCAAGATATGGGGGCTAAAGGCACAGATACGCAGTATTTT. This translates into CASSQDMGAKGTDTQYF.

The chain recombines TRBV12-3 or TRBV12-4 with TRBJ2-3, with 9 bases lining up with TRBD2. V trimming: 7 bases; J trimming: 5 bases; junction bases outside the gene matches: 4. This CDR3 comprises 13 residues. The CDR3 nucleotides are TGTGCCAGCACAGCGGGGGGTTTAGATACGCAGTATTTT. It encodes CASTAGGLDTQYF.

CDR3 in amino acids: CASSGLAAQETQYF. CDR3 sequence (DNA): TGTGCCAGCAGCGGACTAGCAGCTCAAGAGACCCAGTACTTC. This chain uses TRBV9 with TRBJ2-5, with TRBD2 matching over 7 bases. J was trimmed by 2 bases and V by 3 bases; bases with no gene match: 4. Germline CDR1 SGDLS, CDR2 YYNGEE. The CDR3 totals 14 residues.

This clone is a singleton in its sample. The chain recombines TRBV7-9 with TRBJ1-5; 7 bases line up with TRBD1. This CDR3 contains 19 residues. Germline CDR1 reads SEHNR; CDR2 reads FQNEAQ (reference sequence). Losses at the gene ends were 6 bases for V and 3 bases for J; bases not matched to a gene: 20. The CDR3: CASSLSAPGQPKYNQPQHF. Written as DNA, the CDR3 is TGTGCCAGCAGTTTGTCCGCCCCGGGACAGCCGAAGTACAATCAGCCCCAGCATTTT.

V and J are TRBV6-2 or TRBV6-3 and TRBJ2-1; 10 nucleotides align to TRBD2. This CDR3 comprises 14 residues. V dropped 8 bases and J dropped 5; count of bases not matched to a gene: 6. Germline CDR1 and CDR2: MNHEY and SVGEGT. In DNA form, the CDR3 reads TGTGCCAGCTGCCGGACTAGCGGCGACAATGAGCAGTTCTTC. This gives the protein CASCRTSGDNEQFF.

V and J are TRBV7-2 and TRBJ2-7, with D maybe TRBD2 (7 bases). Germline V gene data show CDR1 as SGHTA and CDR2 as FQGNSA. Trimming stripped 7 bases from V and 7 bases from J, with 20 bases between. This CDR3 is built from 14 residues. The CDR3 spells CASTTGRTSGEQYF. The CDR3 bases are TGTGCCAGCACTACAGGGAGGACTAGTGGGGAGCAGTACTTC.

The chain employs TRBV11-2 and TRBJ2-5; the match to TRBD1 covers 8 bases. CDR3 length: 13 amino acids. Germline CDR1 SGHAT, CDR2 FQNNGV. V shed 1 base and J 7 bases; nucleotides not matched to a gene: 2. CDR3 loop: CASSLAGGATQYF. The DNA of the CDR3 is TGTGCCAGCAGCTTAGCAGGGGGCGCGACCCAGTACTTC.

The chain combines TRBV3-1 (or the pseudogene TRBV3-2) with TRBJ2-3, with 7 bases that match TRBD2. Germline loops: CDR1 LGHDT, CDR2 YNNKEL (reference sequence). V gave up 7 bases and J gave up 4 bases; unmatched junction bases: 5. The CDR3 spans 13 residues. CDR3 nucleotide sequence: TGTGCCAGCAACTTACGGGGGGCAGATACGCAGTATTTT. Translation: CASNLRGADTQYF.

The CDR3 here is CASSHYPSYEQFF. CDR3 bases: TGTGCCAGCAGTCACTACCCTAGCTATGAGCAGTTCTTC. The V call is TRBV6-6, the J call TRBJ2-1; tentatively, D is TRBD2 (5 bases). V lost 5 bases and J 8 bases, leaving 13 bases between the germline ends. This CDR3 spans 13 amino acids. CDR1 and CDR2 from the germline V gene are MNHNY and SVGAGI (reference sequence).

V gene TRBV4-1 combines with J gene TRBJ1-1; D call uncertain. Trimming removed 1 base from V and 0 bases from J, with 6 bases in between. From germline, CDR1 is MGHRA and CDR2 YSYEKL. The CDR3 is 14 amino acids. The CDR3 DNA follows: TGCGCCAGCAGCCAAGTCCAGTTGAACACTGAAGCTTTCTTT. Translating gives CASSQVQLNTEAFF.

This clone was seen only a few times. This sequence joins TRBV5-1 and TRBJ2-2; TRBD1 aligns across 9 bases. The CDR3 has 15 amino acids. From germline, CDR1 is SGHRS and CDR2 YFSETQ. Losses at the gene ends were 2 bases for V and 5 bases for J; bases not matched to a gene: 4. The CDR3 sequence: CASSLSGQGTGELFF. CDR3 sequence (DNA): TGCGCCAGCAGCTTAAGTGGACAGGGGACCGGGGAGCTGTTTTTT. Using reference TRBV5-1 and TRBJ2-2 for the parts outside the CDR3, the full variable domain is KAGVTQTPRYLIKTRGQQVTLSCSPISGHRSVSWYQQTPGQGLQFLFEYFSETQRNKGNFPGRFSGRQFSNSRSEMNVSTLELGDSALYLCASSLSGQGTGELFFGEGSRLTVL.

CDR3 loop: CASSLQTGDNEKLFF. The DNA of the CDR3 is TGTGCCAGCAGCCTGCAAACAGGGGATAATGAAAAACTGTTTTTT. V gene TRBV5-4 combines with J gene TRBJ1-4; TRBD1 aligns across 7 bases. This CDR3 comprises 15 residues. Trimming took 4 bases from V and 4 from J; bases not matched to a gene: 7. Germline V CDR1 and CDR2: SGHNT, YYREEE (reference sequence).

The chain joins TRBV18 to TRBJ1-1, with 9 nucleotides matching TRBD1. The CDR3 contains 18 residues. Germline CDR1 is KGHSH and CDR2 is LQKENI. With 4 bases clipped from V and 0 bases from J, the junction kept 12 bases outside the gene matches. In nucleotides, the CDR3 is TGTGCCAGCTCACTCCTAGGACAGGGGATCCTCATGAACACTGAAGCTTTCTTT. Protein sequence: CASSLLGQGILMNTEAFF.

This chain uses TRBV7-2 with TRBJ1-5; D possibly corresponds to TRBD1 (5 bases). The V gene's germline CDR1 is SGHTA and CDR2 FQGNSA. V lost 3 bases and J lost 7, with 10 bases in between. The CDR3 covers 13 residues. The chain's CDR3 is CASSLTDPQPQHF. The DNA for the CDR3 is TGTGCCAGCAGCTTGACAGATCCCCAGCCCCAGCATTTT.

The V gene is TRBV7-2, the J gene TRBJ2-3; the D is unclear. CDR1 is SGHTA and CDR2 is FQGNSA in the germline V gene. There are 15 residues in the CDR3. V shed 7 bases and J shed 0 bases, with 14 bases lying between them. The CDR3: CASTSSGKSTDTQYF. The CDR3 region has the DNA TGTGCCAGCACTTCGTCGGGTAAGAGCACAGATACGCAGTATTTT.

This clone was seen a few times. This chain joins TRBV4-1 and TRBJ2-2; perhaps TRBD1 as D (6 bases). CDR1 and CDR2 (germline): MGHRA, YSYEKL. Trimming took off 4 bases at V and 5 bases at J, with 14 bases between the two ends. The CDR3 runs to 15 residues. The CDR3 spells CASSPTKGQTGELFF. The CDR3 DNA sequence: TGCGCCAGCAGCCCGACGAAGGGACAAACCGGGGAGCTGTTTTTT.

This CDR3 reads CASSLEAGNTEAFF. The CDR3 coding sequence is TGTGCCAGCAGCCTAGAGGCCGGGAACACTGAAGCTTTCTTT. The chain employs TRBV5-6 and TRBJ1-1; the D is unclear. From germline, CDR1 is SGHDT and CDR2 YYEEEE. Trimming cost V 4 bases and J 1 base, with 11 bases left between them. The CDR3 spans 14 residues.

This sequence joins TRBV2 and TRBJ2-3, with 13 bases lining up with TRBD2. This CDR3 contains 16 residues. From germline, CDR1 is SNHLY and CDR2 FYNNEI. V was clipped by 7 bases and J by 0 bases; unmatched bases: 4. The CDR3 bases are TGTGCCAGCACCGTACTAGCGGGGGGGAGCACAGATACGCAGTATTTT. Translated: CASTVLAGGSTDTQYF.

This chain joins TRBV5-1 and TRBJ1-1; D not certain. Germline V gene data show CDR1 as SGHRS and CDR2 as YFSETQ. The CDR3 has 14 amino acids. Between the trimmed V and J ends, which lost 1 base and 1 base, there was a span of 8 bases. The CDR3 sequence is CASSLSGSNTEAFF. Written as DNA, the CDR3 is TGCGCCAGCAGCTTGTCAGGCTCGAACACTGAAGCTTTCTTT.

The count of this clone is one. This chain links TRBV11-3 with TRBJ2-1, with D tentatively TRBD1 (5 bases). This CDR3 has 12 amino acids. With 4 bases removed from V and 9 bases from J, the gap between germline ends came to 10 bases. CDR1 and CDR2 (germline): SGHNT, YENEEA. The CDR3 DNA reads as TGTGCCAGCAGCTCAAGGGGTCTTGAGCAGTTCTTC. Translation: CASSSRGLEQFF.

This clone occurred once. The gene calls are TRBV15 and TRBJ2-1; 15 nucleotides match TRBD2. Per germline, CDR1 LNHNV and CDR2 YYDKDF (reference sequence). J lost 4 bases, V lost 0 bases, and 4 bases had no gene match. This CDR3 comprises 18 residues. Here the CDR3 reads CATSREGLAGGQYNEQFF. The CDR3 nucleotides read TGTGCCACCAGCAGAGAGGGACTAGCGGGGGGTCAATACAATGAGCAGTTCTTC. Complete variable domain (other parts from reference TRBV15 and TRBJ2-1): DAMVIQNPRYQVTQFGKPVTLSCSQTLNHNVMYWYQQKSSQAPKLLFHYYDKDFNNEADTPDNFQSRRPNTSFCFLDIRSPGLGDTAMYLCATSREGLAGGQYNEQFFGPGTRLTVL.

The rearrangement uses TRBV4-2 and TRBJ1-1; D possibly corresponds to TRBD1 (5 bases). The V gene's germline CDR1 is LGHNA and CDR2 YNFKEQ. This CDR3 has 14 amino acids. The V end was cut by 3 bases, the J end by 6 bases, with 14 bases between. The CDR3 DNA is TGTGCCAGCAGCCAGGAGGGACCGGGACCTGAAGCTTTCTTT. Protein product: CASSQEGPGPEAFF.

This clone was counted between two and nine times. The V gene is TRBV6-6, the J gene TRBJ2-7, with D unresolved. This CDR3 region has 15 residues. Per the germline V gene, CDR1 is MNHNY and CDR2 is SVGAGI (reference sequence). V lost 8 bases and J 3 bases, leaving 20 bases between the germline ends. The DNA of the CDR3 is TGTGCCAGCGCCCCACGCAGGTTCAATAACTACGAGCAGTACTTC. Amino acids: CASAPRRFNNYEQYF.

The J gene is TRBJ1-2, the V gene TRBV7-2; 9 bases match TRBD1. CDR1 SGHTA and CDR2 FQGNSA come from the germline V gene. The CDR3 consists of 15 residues. Trimming took 5 bases from V and 6 from J; bases not matched to a gene: 10. CDR3 DNA: TGTGCCAGCAGCCTAAACAGGGGGCCATCGGATGGCTACACCTTC. Encoded protein: CASSLNRGPSDGYTF.

This chain joins TRBV20-1 and TRBJ2-5; TRBD2 matches at 9 bases. From germline, CDR1 is DFQATT and CDR2 SNEGSKA (reference sequence). V trimming: 3 bases; J trimming: 5 bases; junction bases outside the gene matches: 10. The CDR3 contains 15 residues. The CDR3 loop is CSASRVRGGRETQYF. DNA of the CDR3: TGCAGTGCTAGTCGGGTGCGGGGGGGCCGTGAGACCCAGTACTTC.

The J gene is TRBJ1-1, the V gene TRBV7-8; D is uncertain. The CDR3 contains 12 residues. V was clipped by 5 bases and J by 1 base, with 5 bases between them. CDR1 and CDR2 from the germline V gene are SGHVS and FQNEAQ. Written as DNA, the CDR3 is TGTGCCAGCAGCCGACAGAACACTGAAGCTTTCTTT. Its protein product is CASSRQNTEAFF.

The chain links TRBV5-8 to TRBJ1-2; a possible D gene is TRBD1 (6 bases). V was pared by 4 bases and J by 10 bases, with 11 bases between. Germline loops: CDR1 SGHTS, CDR2 YDEGEE. This CDR3 is 11 amino acids long. CDR3 residues: CASSRRQDYTF. In DNA form, the CDR3 reads TGTGCCAGCAGCCGCCGACAGGACTACACCTTC.